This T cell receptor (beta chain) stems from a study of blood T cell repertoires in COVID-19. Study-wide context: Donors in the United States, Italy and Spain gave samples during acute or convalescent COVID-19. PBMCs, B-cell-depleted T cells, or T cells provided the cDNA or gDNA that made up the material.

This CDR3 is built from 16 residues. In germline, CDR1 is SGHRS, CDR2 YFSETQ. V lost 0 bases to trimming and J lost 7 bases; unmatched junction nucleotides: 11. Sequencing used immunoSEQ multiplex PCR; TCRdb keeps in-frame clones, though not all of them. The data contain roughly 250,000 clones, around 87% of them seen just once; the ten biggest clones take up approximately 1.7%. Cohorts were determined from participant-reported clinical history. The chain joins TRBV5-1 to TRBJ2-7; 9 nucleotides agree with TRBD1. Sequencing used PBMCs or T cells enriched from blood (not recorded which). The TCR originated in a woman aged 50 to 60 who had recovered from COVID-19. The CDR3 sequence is CASSLVQGQGLGEQYF. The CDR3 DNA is TGCGCCAGCAGCTTGGTGCAGGGACAGGGATTAGGGGAGCAGTACTTC.